This T cell receptor beta chain stems from a study of tumor-infiltrating lymphocytes in oesophageal squamous cell carcinoma. TCRdb re-analysed the PCR reads in MiXCR, keeping a single row per CDR3 protein. The sample comprises roughly 16,000 distinct CDR3 sequences, over 40% of which are singletons, and around a third rests with the top ten. This clonotype was observed a handful of times. Germline V lookup: CDR1 SGHTA, CDR2 FQGNSA. The CDR3 covers 15 residues. The genes are TRBV7-2 and TRBJ2-7, with a weak D call TRBD2 (7 bases). Judging by the DNA end, TRBJ2-5 fits better; the J call may be wrong. The origin of this receptor is a female donor with esophageal squamous cell carcinoma. Sequences were obtained from normal esophageal tissue next to the tumor. CDR3 region: CASSLVRGGGETQYF. In nucleotides, the CDR3 is TGTGCCAGCAGCTTGGTCAGAGGGGGAGGGGAGACCCAGTACTTC.